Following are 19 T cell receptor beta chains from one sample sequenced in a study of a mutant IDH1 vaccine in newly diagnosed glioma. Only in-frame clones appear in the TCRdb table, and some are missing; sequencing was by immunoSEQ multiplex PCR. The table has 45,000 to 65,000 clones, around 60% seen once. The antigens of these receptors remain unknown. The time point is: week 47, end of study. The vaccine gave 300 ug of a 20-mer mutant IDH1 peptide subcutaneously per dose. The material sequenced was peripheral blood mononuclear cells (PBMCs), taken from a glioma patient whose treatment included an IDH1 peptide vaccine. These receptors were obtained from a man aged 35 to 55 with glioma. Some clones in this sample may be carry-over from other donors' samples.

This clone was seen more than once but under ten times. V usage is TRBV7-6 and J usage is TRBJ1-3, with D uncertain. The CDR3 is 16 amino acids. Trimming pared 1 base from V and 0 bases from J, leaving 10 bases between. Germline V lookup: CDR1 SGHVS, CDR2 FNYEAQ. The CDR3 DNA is TGTGCCAGCAGCTTAGAGGGTTTGGGCTCTGGAAACACCATATATTTT. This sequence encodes CASSLEGLGSGNTIYF.

The CDR3: CASSVGQGTEKLFF. The CDR3 region has the DNA TGTGCCAGCAGCGTGGGACAGGGTACTGAAAAACTGTTTTTT. This chain links TRBV2 with TRBJ1-4; 9 bases map to TRBD1. This CDR3 is 14 amino acids long. Germline CDR1 and CDR2: SNHLY and FYNNEI. Unmatched junction bases numbered 6, after V lost 6 bases and J lost 7 bases.

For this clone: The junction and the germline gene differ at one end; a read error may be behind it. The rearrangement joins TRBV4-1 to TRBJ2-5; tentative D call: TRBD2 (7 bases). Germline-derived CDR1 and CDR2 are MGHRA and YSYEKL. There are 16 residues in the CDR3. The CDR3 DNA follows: TGCGCCAGCAGCCAAGCAGTAGGGGGGGGCCAAAAGACCCAGTACTTC. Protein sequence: CASSQAVGGGQKTQYF.

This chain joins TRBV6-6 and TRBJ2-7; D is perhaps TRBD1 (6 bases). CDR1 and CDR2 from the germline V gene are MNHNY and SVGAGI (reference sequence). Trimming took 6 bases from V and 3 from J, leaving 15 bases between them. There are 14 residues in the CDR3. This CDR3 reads CASSPRSGDYEQYF. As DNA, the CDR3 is TGTGCCAGCAGCCCCCGGTCAGGGGACTACGAGCAGTACTTC.

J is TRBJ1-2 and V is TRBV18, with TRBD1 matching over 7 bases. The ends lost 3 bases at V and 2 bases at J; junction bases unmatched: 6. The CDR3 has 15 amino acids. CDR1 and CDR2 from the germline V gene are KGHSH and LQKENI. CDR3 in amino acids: CASSPIRQGNYGYTF. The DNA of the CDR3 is TGTGCCAGCTCACCGATTCGACAGGGAAACTATGGCTACACCTTC.

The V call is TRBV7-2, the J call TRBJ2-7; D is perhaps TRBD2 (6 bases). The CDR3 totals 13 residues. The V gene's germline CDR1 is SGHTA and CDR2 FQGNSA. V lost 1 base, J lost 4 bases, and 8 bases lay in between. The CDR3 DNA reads TGTGCCAGCAGCTTAGGTGCGGGGTACGAGCAGTACTTC. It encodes CASSLGAGYEQYF.

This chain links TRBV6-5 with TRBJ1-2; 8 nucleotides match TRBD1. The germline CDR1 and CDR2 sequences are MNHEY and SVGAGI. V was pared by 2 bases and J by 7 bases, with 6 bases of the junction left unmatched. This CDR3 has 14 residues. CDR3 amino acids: CASSYTTGAFGYTF. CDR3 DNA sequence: TGTGCCAGCAGTTACACGACAGGGGCGTTTGGCTACACCTTC.

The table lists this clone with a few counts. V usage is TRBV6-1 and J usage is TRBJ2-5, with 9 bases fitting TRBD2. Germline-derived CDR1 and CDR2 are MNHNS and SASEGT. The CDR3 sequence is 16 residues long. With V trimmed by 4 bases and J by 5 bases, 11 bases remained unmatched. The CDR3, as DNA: TGTGCCAGCAGTGGGGGAGCGGGGGGCCATGGTGAGACCCAGTACTTC. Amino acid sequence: CASSGGAGGHGETQYF.

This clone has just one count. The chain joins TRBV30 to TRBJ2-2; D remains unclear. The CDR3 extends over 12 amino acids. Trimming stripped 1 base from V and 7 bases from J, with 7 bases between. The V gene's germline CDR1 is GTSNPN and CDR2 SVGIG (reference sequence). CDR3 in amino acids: CAWSDDGGELFF. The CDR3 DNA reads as TGTGCCTGGAGTGATGACGGCGGGGAGCTGTTTTTT. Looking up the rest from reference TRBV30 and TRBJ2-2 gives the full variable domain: SQTIHQWPATLVQPVGSPLSLECTVEGTSNPNLYWYRQAAGRGLQLLFYSVGIGQISSEVPQNLSASRPQDRQFILSSKKLLLSDSGFYLCAWSDDGGELFFGEGSRLTVL.

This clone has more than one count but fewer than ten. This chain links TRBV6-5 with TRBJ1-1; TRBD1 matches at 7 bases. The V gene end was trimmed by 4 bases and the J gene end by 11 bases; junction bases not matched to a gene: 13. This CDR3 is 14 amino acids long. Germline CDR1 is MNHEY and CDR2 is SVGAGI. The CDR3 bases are TGTGCCAGCAGTTGGGACAGACTAGTAGGGGAGGCTTTCTTT. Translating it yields CASSWDRLVGEAFF.

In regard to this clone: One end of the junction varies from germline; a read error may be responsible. CDR3 sequence: CASSPPGGTSGGNEQFF. CDR3 sequence (DNA): TGTGCCAGCTCACCACCCGGCGGGACTAGCGGGGGAAATGAGCAATTCTTC. J is TRBJ2-1 and V is TRBV18; 14 bases are a match to TRBD2. The CDR3 runs to 17 residues. Germline CDR1 is KGHSH and CDR2 is LQKENI.

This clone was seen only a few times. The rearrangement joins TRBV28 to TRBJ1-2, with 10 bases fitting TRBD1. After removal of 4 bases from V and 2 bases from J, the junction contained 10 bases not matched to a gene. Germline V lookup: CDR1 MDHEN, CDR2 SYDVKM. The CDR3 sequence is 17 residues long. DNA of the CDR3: TGTGCCAGCAGTTCATCCGGGACAGGGGCCTCCAACTATGGCTACACCTTC. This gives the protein CASSSSGTGASNYGYTF.

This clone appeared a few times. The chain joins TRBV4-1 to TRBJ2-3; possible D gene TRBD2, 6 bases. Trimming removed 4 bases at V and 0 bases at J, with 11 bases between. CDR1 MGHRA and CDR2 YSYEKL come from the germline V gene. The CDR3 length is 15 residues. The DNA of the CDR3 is TGCGCCAGCAGCCGACCGGGACTCAGCACAGATACGCAGTATTTT. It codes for CASSRPGLSTDTQYF.

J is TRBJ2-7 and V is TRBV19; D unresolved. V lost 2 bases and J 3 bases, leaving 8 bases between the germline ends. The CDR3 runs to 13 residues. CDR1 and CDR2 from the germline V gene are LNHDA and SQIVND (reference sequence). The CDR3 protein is CASSIRPDYEQYF. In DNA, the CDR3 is TGTGCCAGTAGTATACGTCCAGACTACGAGCAGTACTTC.

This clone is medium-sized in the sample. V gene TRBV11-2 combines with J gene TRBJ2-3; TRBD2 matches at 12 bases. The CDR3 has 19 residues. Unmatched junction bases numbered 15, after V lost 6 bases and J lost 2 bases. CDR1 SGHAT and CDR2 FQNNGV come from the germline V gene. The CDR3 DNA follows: TGTGCCAGCAGAAGAAGGTGGCTAGCGGGGGGGAATTACACAGATACGCAGTATTTT. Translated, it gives CASRRRWLAGGNYTDTQYF.

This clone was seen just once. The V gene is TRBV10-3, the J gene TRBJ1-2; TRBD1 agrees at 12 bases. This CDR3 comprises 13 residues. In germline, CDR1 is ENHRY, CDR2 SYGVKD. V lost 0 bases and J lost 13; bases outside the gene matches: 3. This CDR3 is CAISESRDRGPTF. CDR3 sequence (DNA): TGTGCCATCAGTGAGTCCCGGGACAGGGGGCCCACCTTC.

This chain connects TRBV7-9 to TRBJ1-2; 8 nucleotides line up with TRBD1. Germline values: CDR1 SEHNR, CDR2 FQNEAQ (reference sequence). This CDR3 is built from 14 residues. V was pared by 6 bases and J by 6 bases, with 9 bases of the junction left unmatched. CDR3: CASSQGRGRDGYTF. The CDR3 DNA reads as TGTGCCAGCAGTCAGGGCAGGGGGCGAGATGGCTACACCTTC.

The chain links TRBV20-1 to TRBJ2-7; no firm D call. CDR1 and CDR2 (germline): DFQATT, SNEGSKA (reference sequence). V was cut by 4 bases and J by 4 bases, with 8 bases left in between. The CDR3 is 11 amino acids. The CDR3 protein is CSATGEYEQYF. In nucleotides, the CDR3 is TGCAGTGCTACCGGAGAATACGAGCAGTACTTC.

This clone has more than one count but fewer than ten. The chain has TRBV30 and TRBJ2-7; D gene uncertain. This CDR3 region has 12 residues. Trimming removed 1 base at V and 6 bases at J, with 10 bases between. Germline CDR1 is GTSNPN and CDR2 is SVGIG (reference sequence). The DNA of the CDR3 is TGTGCCTGGAGTGCCCGGGCAGGCGAGCAGTACTTC. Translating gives CAWSARAGEQYF.